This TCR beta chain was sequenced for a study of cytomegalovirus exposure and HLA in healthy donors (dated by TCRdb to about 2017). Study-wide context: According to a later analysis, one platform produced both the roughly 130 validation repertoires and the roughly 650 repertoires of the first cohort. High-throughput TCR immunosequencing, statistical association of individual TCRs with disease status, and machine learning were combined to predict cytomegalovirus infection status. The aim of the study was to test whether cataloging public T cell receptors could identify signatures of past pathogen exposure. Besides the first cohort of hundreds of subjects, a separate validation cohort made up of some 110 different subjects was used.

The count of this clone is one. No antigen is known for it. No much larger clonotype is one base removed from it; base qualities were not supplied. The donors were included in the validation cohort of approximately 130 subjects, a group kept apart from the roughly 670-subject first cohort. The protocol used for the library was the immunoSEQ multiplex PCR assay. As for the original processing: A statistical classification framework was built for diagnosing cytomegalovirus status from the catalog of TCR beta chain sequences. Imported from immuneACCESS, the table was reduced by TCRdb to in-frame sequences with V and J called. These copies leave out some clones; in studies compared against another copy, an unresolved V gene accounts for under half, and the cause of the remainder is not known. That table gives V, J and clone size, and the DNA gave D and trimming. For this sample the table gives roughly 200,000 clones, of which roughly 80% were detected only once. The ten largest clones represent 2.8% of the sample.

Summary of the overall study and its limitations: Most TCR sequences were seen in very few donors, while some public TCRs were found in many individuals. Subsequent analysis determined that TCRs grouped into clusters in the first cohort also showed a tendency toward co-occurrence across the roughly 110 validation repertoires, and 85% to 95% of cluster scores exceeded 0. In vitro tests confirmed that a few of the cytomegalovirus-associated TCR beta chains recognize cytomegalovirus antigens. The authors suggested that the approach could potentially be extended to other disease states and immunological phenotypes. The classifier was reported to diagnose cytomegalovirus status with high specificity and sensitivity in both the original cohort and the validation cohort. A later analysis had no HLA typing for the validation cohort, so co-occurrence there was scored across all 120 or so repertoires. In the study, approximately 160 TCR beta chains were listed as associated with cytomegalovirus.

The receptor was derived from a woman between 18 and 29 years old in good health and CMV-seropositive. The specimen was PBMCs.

The sequenced DNA is TGTGCCAGCAGCTCCACGGGGGGGATCTACGAGCAGTACTTC. This sequence encodes CASSSTGGIYEQYF. The V gene is TRBV5-6 and the J gene is TRBJ2-7; a stretch of 8 junction bases matches TRBD2. From V the trimming removes 3 bases and from J it removes 3 bases, while the gene matches leave 5 bases of the junction unaccounted for. The germline V gene encodes CDR1 SGHDT and CDR2 YYEEEE. CDR3 length: 14 amino acids, cysteine to phenylalanine. Of all the DNA, just the CDR3 is kept, 42 bases in frame from base 1.